This T cell receptor (beta chain) was identified in a study of cytomegalovirus exposure and HLA in healthy donors. Study-wide results and caveats: Later analysis found that TCR beta chains associated with HLA were more clonally expanded than other, equally common chains.

Germline CDR1 is MNHNS and CDR2 is SASEGT. V was pared by 7 bases and J by 4 bases, with 5 bases of the junction left unmatched. The CDR3 has 14 amino acids. Only a few counts were recorded for this clone. The antigen is undetermined. PCR amplification relied on 60 Vbeta primers (plus 13 Jbeta primers). As handled by the study authors: A follow-up analysis tallied approximately 85 million unique TCR beta chains, approximately 11 million shared. Clones were read by immunoSEQ multiplex PCR, and TCRdb kept only the in-frame ones, dropping some. The DNA was the basis for D and trimming; V, J and clone size are from that table. Here the sample spans over 200,000 clones, 82% being singletons.

The sequencing sample was made of PBMCs. The J gene is TRBJ1-5, the V gene TRBV6-1, with TRBD1 identical over 9 bases. The source of this sequence is a man aged 40-49 years in good health and CMV-seropositive. The CDR3 region has the DNA TGTGCCAGCAAGACAGGGGGGATTAATCAGCCCCAGCATTTT. Protein: CASKTGGINQPQHF.